The 6 T cell receptor beta chains given below trace back to one sample, sequenced in a study of CD8 T cells in Susac syndrome. Roughly 0.5 to 1 ug RNA was reverse transcribed with random hexamers. TCRdb passed the immunoSEQ multiplex PCR reads through MiXCR, listing each CDR3 protein once. This sample has 250,000 to 300,000 distinct CDR3 sequences, with approximately 90% found just once. Material: CD8+ T cells from PBMCs. These TCRs come from a human donor with multiple sclerosis.

Written as DNA, the CDR3 is TGTGCCAGCAGCCAAGATCCGGGACTAGGGGACAATGAGCAGTTCTTC. Translation: CASSQDPGLGDNEQFF. The chain has TRBV3-1 and TRBJ2-1; TRBD2 matches at 8 bases. Unmatched junction bases numbered 6, after V lost 0 bases and J lost 5 bases. The germline CDR1 and CDR2 sequences are LGHDT and YNNKEL (reference sequence). The length of the CDR3 is 16 residues.

This chain joins TRBV27 and TRBJ2-2; unclear D gene. Per the germline V gene, CDR1 is MNHEY and CDR2 is SMNVEV (reference sequence). Trimming cost V 4 bases and J 6 bases, with 21 bases left between them. This CDR3 has 17 residues. The CDR3 spells CASSSPPYLPTPGELFF. The CDR3 DNA reads as TGTGCCAGCAGTTCTCCGCCGTATTTGCCCACCCCCGGGGAGCTGTTTTTT.

This sequence joins TRBV24-1 and TRBJ1-1, with D tentatively TRBD1 (6 bases). V gave up 4 bases and J gave up 1 base, with 9 bases separating them. The length of the CDR3 is 14 residues. CDR1 and CDR2 (germline): KGHDR, SFDVKD. CDR3 in amino acids: CATSDKTGNTEAFF. Here the CDR3 DNA reads TGTGCCACCAGTGACAAGACAGGGAACACTGAAGCTTTCTTT.

The chain combines TRBV7-6 with TRBJ2-7; TRBD1 matches at 8 bases. The CDR3 contains 14 residues. V gave up 4 bases and J gave up 6 bases; unmatched junction bases: 8. Germline values: CDR1 SGHVS, CDR2 FNYEAQ. DNA of the CDR3: TGTGCCAGCAGCTCCATCGGACAGGGCGGCGAGCAGTACTTC. Amino acid sequence: CASSSIGQGGEQYF. The entire variable domain, with the rest obtained from reference TRBV7-6 and TRBJ2-7, is as follows: GAGVSQSPRYKVTKRGQDVALRCDPISGHVSLYWYRQALGQGPEFLTYFNYEAQQDKSGLPNDRFSAERPEGSISTLTIQRTEQRDSAMYRCASSSIGQGGEQYFGPGTRLTVT.

The gene calls are TRBV19 and TRBJ2-2, with 8 positions matching TRBD2. Losses at the gene ends were 1 base for V and 4 bases for J; bases not matched to a gene: 2. Germline assignment: CDR1 LNHDA and CDR2 SQIVND (reference sequence). The CDR3 has 15 residues. The CDR3 spells CASSIGTSGTGELFF. Here the CDR3 DNA reads TGTGCCAGTAGTATAGGTACTAGCGGCACCGGGGAGCTGTTTTTT.

This chain uses TRBV4-1 with TRBJ2-7; D not resolved. The V end was cut by 0 bases, the J end by 3 bases, with 6 bases between. The germline CDR1 and CDR2 sequences are MGHRA and YSYEKL. The CDR3 consists of 13 residues. CDR3 amino acids: CASSQDENYEQYF. The CDR3 nucleotides read TGCGCCAGCAGCCAAGATGAAAACTACGAGCAGTACTTC.